The 2 T cell receptor beta chains in this list originate from one sample, sequenced in a study of cytomegalovirus exposure and HLA in healthy donors. PCR employed 60 Vbeta and 13 Jbeta primers. Sequenced by immunoSEQ multiplex PCR; TCRdb stores in-frame clones only, minus some. The sample holds some 120,000 clones; roughly 80% are singletons and the top ten take approximately 3.8%. The specimen sequenced was PBMCs. These receptors were collected from a woman aged 40 to 49 in good health and CMV-seronegative.

The chain couples TRBV19 to TRBJ2-7; TRBD2 matches at 9 bases. CDR1 is LNHDA, CDR2 SQIVND, per germline (reference sequence). V was clipped by 6 bases and J by 4 bases; unmatched bases: 10. The CDR3 runs to 15 residues. This CDR3 reads CASSLKGSGGYEQYF. The CDR3 DNA follows: TGTGCCAGTAGCCTGAAGGGTAGCGGGGGTTACGAGCAGTACTTC.

In this sample, this clone turned up a few times. V gene TRBV7-9 combines with J gene TRBJ2-7, with a weak D call TRBD1 (5 bases). V was shortened by 5 bases and J by 0 bases, with 11 bases between the two germline ends. The CDR3 totals 14 residues. The germline CDR1 and CDR2 sequences are SEHNR and FQNEAQ (reference sequence). This CDR3 reads CASSTDSLSYEQYF. DNA of the CDR3: TGTGCCAGCAGCACCGACAGCCTCTCCTACGAGCAGTACTTC.